This T cell receptor (beta chain) emerged from a study of shared clonotypes between healthy human individuals. General study findings and limits: Non-shared clonotypes had lower generation probabilities than clonotypes shared by all four sorted-subset donors.

Sequencing was performed with immunoSEQ multiplex PCR; in TCRdb, only in-frame clones are kept and a portion is missing. The data contain some 740,000 clones, more than 85% of them singletons. Cells designated naive CD8 were CD45RO-negative and were positively selected for CCR7, with terminally differentiated effector memory CD45RA+ cells excluded. With 4 bases removed from V and 2 bases from J, the gap between germline ends came to 15 bases. The germline V gene has CDR1 LNHDA and CDR2 SQIVND (reference sequence). The CDR3 has 15 amino acids. Note on this clone: Its antigen is currently unknown.

This receptor was obtained from a man younger than 40 in good health. The chain employs TRBV19 and TRBJ2-7; D tentatively fits TRBD1 or TRBD2 (6 bases each). Sequenced material: naive CD8+ T cells sorted from blood. The CDR3 nucleotides are TGTGCCAGTAGTACGCGGGACAACCGGCCCTACGAGCAGTACTTC. Protein: CASSTRDNRPYEQYF.